The 18 T cell receptor beta chains given below trace back to one sample, sequenced in a study of cytomegalovirus exposure and HLA in healthy donors. With 60 Vbeta and 13 Jbeta primers, the PCR was carried out. Here immunoSEQ multiplex PCR was the method, and the copy in TCRdb shows in-frame clones only, minus some. The data show about 110,000 clones, about 83% seen once. The source material was PBMCs. The receptors were sampled from a man in his late teens or twenties in good health and CMV-seronegative.

This clone was observed a few times. The chain employs TRBV5-4 and TRBJ1-1; D is possibly TRBD1 (5 bases). V lost 4 bases, J lost 3 bases, and 19 bases lay in between. Germline V gene sequence: CDR1 SGHNT, CDR2 YYREEE (reference sequence). This CDR3 spans 16 amino acids. The chain's CDR3 is CASSPMKRAGDTEAFF. In DNA form, the CDR3 reads TGTGCCAGCAGCCCCATGAAGAGGGCGGGGGACACTGAAGCTTTCTTT.

CDR3 in amino acids: CASFVGRSGKETQYF. CDR3 in DNA: TGCGCCAGTTTTGTGGGTCGTAGCGGGAAAGAGACCCAGTACTTC. The chain carries TRBV10-1 and TRBJ2-5; 8 bases align to TRBD2. With V trimmed by 9 bases and J by 3 bases, 12 bases remained unmatched. This CDR3 comprises 15 residues. CDR1 and CDR2 from the germline V gene are WNHNN and SYGVQD (reference sequence).

CDR3 sequence (DNA): TGTGCCAGTAGTATAGGGGCTTGGGAGAGGAGGAACTATGGCTACACCTTC. Protein product: CASSIGAWERRNYGYTF. The chain uses TRBV19 and TRBJ1-2; D gene unclear. The CDR3 runs to 17 residues. The germline V and J ends were trimmed by 1 base and 2 bases, with 17 bases remaining between them. CDR1 and CDR2 (germline): LNHDA, SQIVND (reference sequence).

Here the CDR3 reads CASSSPFSGLAYEQYF. CDR3 DNA sequence: TGTGCCAGCAGCTCCCCATTTAGCGGACTTGCCTACGAGCAGTACTTC. The chain has TRBV7-2 and TRBJ2-7, with D tentatively TRBD2 (6 bases). The V gene lost 4 bases and the J gene lost 2 bases, with 18 bases spanning the gap. Per the germline V gene, CDR1 is SGHTA and CDR2 is FQGNSA. This CDR3 has 16 amino acids.

The chain combines TRBV9 with TRBJ1-1; no reliable D call. The germline V gene encodes CDR1 SGDLS and CDR2 YYNGEE. The CDR3 sequence is 14 residues long. V gave up 4 bases and J gave up 3 bases, with 13 bases separating them. CDR3 loop: CASSPGGLHTEAFF. CDR3 nucleotide sequence: TGTGCCAGCAGCCCCGGAGGACTGCACACTGAAGCTTTCTTT.

J is TRBJ1-1 and V is TRBV7-8, with 10 positions matching TRBD1. This CDR3 has 16 residues. With V trimmed by 4 bases and J by 1 base, 6 bases remained unmatched. Germline V gene lookup returns CDR1 SGHVS and CDR2 FQNEAQ. The CDR3 DNA is TGTGCCAGCAGCTCCCGACAGGGGGCTGCGAACACTGAAGCTTTCTTT. Encoded protein: CASSSRQGAANTEAFF.

The V gene is TRBV13, the J gene TRBJ2-1; 10 bases are a match to TRBD2. Per germline, CDR1 PRHDT and CDR2 FYEKMQ (reference sequence). The CDR3 runs 17 residues. Trimming at V came to 2 bases and at J to 4 bases, leaving 8 bases not matched to a gene. CDR3 protein: CASSLIAGGASYNEQFF. DNA of the CDR3: TGTGCCAGCAGCTTAATAGCGGGAGGCGCTTCGTACAATGAGCAGTTCTTC.

V and J are TRBV6-5 and TRBJ2-7, with TRBD1 matching 11 bases. The CDR3 is 14 amino acids. Per the germline V gene, CDR1 is MNHEY and CDR2 is SVGAGI. J lost 6 bases, V lost 6 bases, and 7 bases had no gene match. This CDR3 reads CASRLRDRGAEQYF. The CDR3, as DNA: TGTGCCAGCAGACTCCGGGACAGGGGGGCCGAGCAGTACTTC.

This clone occurred once. The chain combines TRBV28 with TRBJ2-7, with D uncertain. The V gene lost 2 bases and the J gene lost 2 bases, with 13 bases spanning the gap. There are 15 residues in the CDR3. Looked up from germline, CDR1 is MDHEN and CDR2 is SYDVKM. CDR3 sequence reads: CASSLDWSSTYEQYF. CDR3 DNA sequence: TGTGCCAGCAGTTTAGACTGGAGCTCTACCTACGAGCAGTACTTC. The entire variable domain, with the rest obtained from reference TRBV28 and TRBJ2-7, is as follows: DVKVTQSSRYLVKRTGEKVFLECVQDMDHENMFWYRQDPGLGLRLIYFSYDVKMKEKGDIPEGYSVSREKKERFSLILESASTNQTSMYLCASSLDWSSTYEQYFGPGTRLTVT.

The CDR3 protein is CASRRTERQETQYF. The DNA of the CDR3 is TGTGCCAGCAGGCGGACAGAGCGCCAAGAGACCCAGTACTTC. V gene TRBV5-4 combines with J gene TRBJ2-5; D might be TRBD1 (6 bases). V dropped 5 bases and J dropped 1 base, with 12 bases sitting between them. There are 14 residues in the CDR3. CDR1 is SGHNT, CDR2 YYREEE, per germline (reference sequence).

The chain carries TRBV9 and TRBJ2-1; 10 positions agree with TRBD2. Germline V gene lookup returns CDR1 SGDLS and CDR2 YYNGEE. CDR3 length: 15 amino acids. The V segment lost 0 bases and the J segment 8 bases; nucleotides outside the gene matches: 5. Written as DNA, the CDR3 is TGTGCCAGCAGCGTAGGGGGGCTAGCGGGAGATGAGCAGTTCTTC. This encodes CASSVGGLAGDEQFF.

J is TRBJ2-2 and V is TRBV14, with 8 bases aligning to TRBD2. V lost 8 bases to trimming and J lost 4 bases; unmatched junction nucleotides: 6. The CDR3 runs to 14 residues. Germline V gene lookup returns CDR1 SGHDN and CDR2 FVKESK. The chain's CDR3 is CASGRLASTGELFF. DNA of the CDR3: TGTGCCAGCGGAAGACTAGCGAGCACCGGGGAGCTGTTTTTT.

The CDR3, as DNA: TGTGCCAGCAGTGCCGGCGGGAGGGCAGCAGATACGCAGTATTTT. Residues: CASSAGGRAADTQYF. The chain combines TRBV2 with TRBJ2-3; TRBD2 matches 9 bases. The CDR3 covers 15 residues. Germline-derived CDR1 and CDR2 are SNHLY and FYNNEI. With V trimmed by 4 bases and J by 4 bases, 6 bases remained unmatched.

The rearrangement joins TRBV2 to TRBJ2-3; unclear D gene. This CDR3 spans 11 amino acids. Trimming took 9 bases from V and 2 from J, leaving 6 bases between them. Per germline, CDR1 SNHLY and CDR2 FYNNEI. The CDR3 nucleotides read TGTGCCAGTAGAAACACAGATACGCAGTATTTT. Its translation is CASRNTDTQYF.

The J gene is TRBJ2-7, the V gene TRBV6-5; 7 nucleotides agree with TRBD2. V shed 8 bases and J 3 bases; nucleotides not matched to a gene: 10. In germline, CDR1 is MNHEY, CDR2 SVGAGI. This CDR3 is 14 amino acids long. The CDR3 nucleotides read TGTGCCAGCCGGGGGGAGGGCCCAATCTACGAGCAGTACTTC. It is translated as CASRGEGPIYEQYF.

This clone appeared a single time. J is TRBJ2-7 and V is TRBV27, with D possibly TRBD1 on 7 matching bases. CDR1 MNHEY and CDR2 SMNVEV come from the germline V gene (reference sequence). This CDR3 comprises 16 residues. V was shortened by 3 bases and J by 1 base, with 16 bases between the two germline ends. The CDR3 nucleotides read TGTGCCAGCAGTTTCTCCCAGGGGGAGGAGTCCTACGAGCAGTACTTC. Amino acid sequence: CASSFSQGEESYEQYF.

This chain links TRBV15 with TRBJ2-3; 11 nucleotides agree with TRBD2. The CDR3 extends over 15 amino acids. V dropped 1 base and J dropped 5; count of bases not matched to a gene: 2. Germline lookup yields CDR1 LNHNV and CDR2 YYDKDF (reference sequence). As DNA, the CDR3 is TGTGCCACCAGCAGAGGGCTAGCGGGAGGAGATACGCAGTATTTT. Amino acid sequence: CATSRGLAGGDTQYF.

The rearrangement joins TRBV13 to TRBJ1-4; D unclear. V was cut by 5 bases and J by 3 bases, with 13 bases left in between. The length of the CDR3 is 15 residues. Germline CDR1 PRHDT, CDR2 FYEKMQ (reference sequence). In DNA, the CDR3 is TGTGCCAGCAGCAGACCCAGCGGGTCTAATGAAAAACTGTTTTTT. Amino acids: CASSRPSGSNEKLFF.